This T cell receptor (beta chain) was captured by sequencing in a study of molecular identifiers for immune sequencing clone quantification. The CDR3 covers 18 residues. CDR1 MDHEN and CDR2 SYDVKM come from the germline V gene. Losses at the gene ends were 3 bases for V and 4 bases for J; bases not matched to a gene: 16. Using its own MiXCR run on the PCR reads, TCRdb lists one record per CDR3 protein. The sample consists of about 510,000 distinct CDR3 sequences, over 20% of them appearing once. The sequenced sample was naive CD8+ T cells from blood, with Jurkat cell RNA spiked in. The subset was: FACS-sorted CD8+CD4-CCR7+CD45RA+ naive T cells. The chain has TRBV28 and TRBJ2-3; TRBD2 agrees at 7 bases. This clonotype was obtained from a human donor in good health. Some libraries in this study had Jurkat cell RNA spiked in. The CDR3 nucleotides are TGTGCCAGCAGTTTGAGCCTAGCGGTCCCCTCAGAGGCAGATACGCAGTATTTT. Translation gives CASSLSLAVPSEADTQYF.